These 8 T cell receptor beta chains were sequenced from one sample in a study of blood T cell repertoires in COVID-19. Sequencing used immunoSEQ multiplex PCR; TCRdb keeps in-frame clones, though not all of them. The sample lists roughly 200,000 clones, roughly 85% occurring once. The specimen sequenced was PBMCs or T cells enriched from blood (not recorded which). These receptors came from a woman aged 40 to 50 with acute COVID-19.

The rearrangement links TRBV11-3 to TRBJ2-1; weak D call: TRBD2 (6 bases). The CDR3 has 15 residues. The germline V gene has CDR1 SGHNT and CDR2 YENEEA. V lost 5 bases and J 9 bases, leaving 20 bases between the germline ends. Here the CDR3 DNA reads TGTGCCAGCAGCACCGGGACTGGGACGTACGGTGAGCAGTTCTTC. It encodes CASSTGTGTYGEQFF.

The V call is TRBV12-3 or TRBV12-4, the J call TRBJ2-1; possibly TRBD1 for D (6 bases). The CDR3 is 12 amino acids. Trimming cost V 5 bases and J 10 bases, with 12 bases left between them. CDR3 bases: TGTGCCAGCAGTACCACAGGGCTGGAGCAGTTCTTC. The encoded protein is CASSTTGLEQFF.

This chain links TRBV27 with TRBJ2-1; 7 bases agree with TRBD2. After removal of 8 bases from V and 3 bases from J, the junction contained 4 bases not matched to a gene. CDR3 size: 13 residues. The germline gives CDR1 MNHEY, CDR2 SMNVEV (reference sequence). This CDR3 is CASLGLGYNEQFF. The DNA of the CDR3 is TGTGCCAGCCTAGGACTAGGCTACAATGAGCAGTTCTTC.

V is TRBV12-3 or TRBV12-4 and J is TRBJ2-3; D call uncertain. The CDR3 covers 13 residues. The V end lost 7 bases, the J end lost 2 bases, and 10 bases lay between the germline ends. The CDR3 loop reads CASTYGPTDTQYF. In nucleotides, the CDR3 is TGTGCCAGCACCTATGGGCCCACAGATACGCAGTATTTT.

The genes are TRBV6-4 and TRBJ2-1; TRBD2 matches 7 bases. Germline loops: CDR1 MRHNA, CDR2 SNTAGT. The CDR3 consists of 15 residues. V was clipped by 3 bases and J by 4 bases; unmatched bases: 6. The CDR3 DNA sequence: TGTGCCAGCAGTGAAGGGCCTAGCGGATACAATGAGCAGTTCTTC. Translated: CASSEGPSGYNEQFF.

The chain uses TRBV7-6 and TRBJ1-2; D is perhaps TRBD1 (5 bases). Germline CDR1 reads SGHVS; CDR2 reads FNYEAQ. Trimming removed 5 bases from V and 5 bases from J, with 18 bases in between. The CDR3 runs to 15 residues. The CDR3 here is CASSPTVRGGYGYTF. As DNA, the CDR3 is TGTGCCAGCAGCCCCACGGTTAGGGGAGGTTATGGCTACACCTTC.

The chain carries TRBV14 and TRBJ1-2, with D possibly TRBD1 on 6 matching bases. The CDR3 spans 11 residues. Germline V gene data show CDR1 as SGHDN and CDR2 as FVKESK. The ends were cut back, 4 bases at V and 8 bases at J, with 8 bases in the middle. This chain's CDR3 is CASSLGAGYTF. CDR3 nucleotide sequence: TGTGCCAGCAGCCTGGGGGCCGGCTACACCTTC.

This chain joins TRBV28 and TRBJ2-7; 9 nucleotides line up with TRBD1. Germline V gives CDR1 MDHEN, CDR2 SYDVKM. The ends lost 7 bases at V and 3 bases at J; junction bases unmatched: 7. This CDR3 contains 14 residues. DNA of the CDR3: TGTGCCAGCACCTTCGGGGACAGGGTCTACGAGCAGTACTTC. It translates to CASTFGDRVYEQYF.